One and the same sample provided the 26 T cell receptor beta chains below, sequenced in a study of blood T cell repertoires in COVID-19. The repertoire was sequenced with immunoSEQ multiplex PCR; TCRdb's copy has only in-frame clones and lacks some. This sample has over 250,000 clones, with approximately 88% found just once. Sequencing was carried out using peripheral blood. All receptors come from a human donor with COVID-19, enrolled during active disease. The donor label of this sample is uncertain.

The J gene is TRBJ2-3, the V gene TRBV3-1 (or the pseudogene TRBV3-2), with no clear D. The CDR3 is 12 residues long. Germline CDR1 is LGHDT and CDR2 is YNNKEL (reference sequence). V lost 4 bases to trimming and J lost 6 bases, with 8 bases between them. In DNA form, the CDR3 reads TGTGCCAGCAGCCCCCCCTCTGATACGCAGTATTTT. It codes for CASSPPSDTQYF.

Comments on this clone: Within the sample, other DNA sequences also encode this same CDR3. The chain recombines TRBV16 with TRBJ1-1, with D tentatively TRBD1 (5 bases). Germline assignment: CDR1 KGHSY and CDR2 FQNENV. The CDR3 contains 15 residues. V lost 4 bases to trimming and J lost 0 bases, with 12 bases between them. This CDR3 reads CASSLWRGMNTEAFF. DNA for the CDR3: TGTGCCAGCAGCCTTTGGAGGGGAATGAACACTGAAGCTTTCTTT.

The chain has TRBV28 and TRBJ2-1, with 11 bases fitting TRBD2. The CDR3 totals 15 residues. CDR1 is MDHEN, CDR2 SYDVKM, per germline. Trimming removed 6 bases from V and 10 bases from J; junction bases left unmatched: 11. For the CDR3, the DNA is TGTGCCAGCAGGATAGCGGGAGGGCTGGGGGACGAGCAGTTCTTC. Its translation: CASRIAGGLGDEQFF. Full variable domain (rest looked up from reference TRBV28 and TRBJ2-1): DVKVTQSSRYLVKRTGEKVFLECVQDMDHENMFWYRQDPGLGLRLIYFSYDVKMKEKGDIPEGYSVSREKKERFSLILESASTNQTSMYLCASRIAGGLGDEQFFGPGTRLTVL.

The chain combines TRBV3-1 (or the pseudogene TRBV3-2) with TRBJ1-4; tentatively, D is TRBD1 (5 bases). The germline CDR1 and CDR2 sequences are LGHDT and YNNKEL (reference sequence). The V gene lost 5 bases and the J gene lost 6 bases, with 13 bases spanning the gap. The CDR3 length is 14 residues. CDR3 sequence reads: CASSSGGADEKLFF. CDR3 nucleotides: TGTGCCAGCAGCTCAGGCGGGGCGGATGAAAAACTGTTTTTT.

V and J are TRBV5-4 and TRBJ2-2; D may be TRBD1 (6 bases). This CDR3 has 15 residues. Germline V gives CDR1 SGHNT, CDR2 YYREEE (reference sequence). V lost 4 bases, J lost 6 bases, and 16 bases lay in between. The CDR3 nucleotides are TGTGCCAGCAGCGCGACGCAGGGGCGGGCCGGGGAGCTGTTTTTT. Translation gives CASSATQGRAGELFF.

This clone was seen only a few times. The rearrangement uses TRBV27 and TRBJ2-2; 10 nucleotides align to TRBD2. The V segment lost 3 bases and the J segment 5 bases; nucleotides outside the gene matches: 0. CDR1 and CDR2 (germline): MNHEY, SMNVEV (reference sequence). CDR3 length: 14 residues. The DNA of the CDR3 is TGTGCCAGCAGTTTGGGACTAGCGACCGGGGAGCTGTTTTTT. As protein: CASSLGLATGELFF.

V gene TRBV4-3 combines with J gene TRBJ2-3; no clear D. The ends were cut back, 2 bases at V and 2 bases at J, with 5 bases in the middle. The CDR3 covers 13 residues. Germline values: CDR1 LGHNA, CDR2 YSLEER. CDR3 sequence (DNA): TGCGCCAGCAGCCAACAGATCACAGATACGCAGTATTTT. Translation: CASSQQITDTQYF.

This clone was picked up one time. The CDR3 protein is CSVEELHEQFF. The CDR3 DNA sequence: TGCAGCGTTGAGGAGCTTCACGAGCAGTTCTTC. The gene calls are TRBV29-1 and TRBJ2-1, with D hard to call. The CDR3 is 11 residues long. The V gene lost 3 bases and the J gene lost 10 bases, with 10 bases spanning the gap. In germline, CDR1 is SQVTM, CDR2 ANQGSEA.

This chain uses TRBV28 with TRBJ1-5; 9 positions match TRBD1. This CDR3 has 14 residues. Germline CDR1 MDHEN, CDR2 SYDVKM. J was trimmed by 6 bases and V by 0 bases; bases with no gene match: 0. The CDR3 protein is CASSLWTGGQPQHF. The CDR3 coding sequence is TGTGCCAGCAGTTTATGGACAGGGGGTCAGCCCCAGCATTTT.

The chain is built from TRBV27 and TRBJ2-1; 7 bases map to TRBD2. This CDR3 comprises 17 residues. The V segment lost 7 bases and the J segment 5 bases; nucleotides outside the gene matches: 17. Germline V gives CDR1 MNHEY, CDR2 SMNVEV (reference sequence). The CDR3 bases are TGTGCCAGCACTAGCGGCGTAACTAAAGCGTTCGACAATGAGCAGTTCTTC. As protein: CASTSGVTKAFDNEQFF.

This rearrangement joins TRBV2 to TRBJ2-5; D is uncertain. V gave up 5 bases and J gave up 2 bases, with 9 bases separating them. The CDR3 is 13 residues long. Germline assignment: CDR1 SNHLY and CDR2 FYNNEI. CDR3 loop: CASSSLRQETQYF. The CDR3 region has the DNA TGTGCCAGCAGTTCCTTGCGGCAAGAGACCCAGTACTTC.

V is TRBV12-3 or TRBV12-4 and J is TRBJ1-2, with D possibly being TRBD1 (6 bases). Trimming took off 6 bases at V and 6 bases at J, with 8 bases between the two ends. This CDR3 contains 11 residues. Here the CDR3 reads CASSRTDGYTF. CDR3 in DNA: TGTGCCAGCAGCCGGACAGATGGCTACACCTTC.

This clone was picked up a small number of times. In DNA form, the CDR3 reads TGCGCCAGCGGGGAGGCAGTTAATTCACCCCTCCACTTT. Its protein product is CASGEAVNSPLHF. The chain couples TRBV5-1 to TRBJ1-6; D call uncertain. Germline V gives CDR1 SGHRS, CDR2 YFSETQ. Between the trimmed V and J ends, which lost 7 bases and 6 bases, there was a span of 11 bases. The CDR3 covers 13 residues.

V gene TRBV27 combines with J gene TRBJ2-5, with a tentative D call TRBD1 (5 bases). V lost 5 bases and J lost 2, with 21 bases in between. Germline V CDR1 and CDR2: MNHEY, SMNVEV (reference sequence). There are 17 residues in the CDR3. CDR3 nucleotide sequence: TGTGCCAGCAGTCTAATATTCGACAGCGCCCGTCAAGAGACCCAGTACTTC. Its translation is CASSLIFDSARQETQYF.

The table lists this clone with a count of one. The rearrangement uses TRBV19 and TRBJ1-5; D perhaps matches TRBD1 (6 bases). Trimming stripped 5 bases from V and 2 bases from J, with 13 bases between. The CDR3 sequence is 15 residues long. CDR1 is LNHDA and CDR2 is SQIVND in the germline V gene (reference sequence). The CDR3 reads CASSPSTGRNQPQHF. DNA of the CDR3: TGTGCCAGTAGTCCGTCGACAGGCCGCAATCAGCCCCAGCATTTT. The full variable domain, in which reference TRBV19 and TRBJ1-5 provide the parts outside the CDR3, is DGGITQSPKYLFRKEGQNVTLSCEQNLNHDAMYWYRQDPGQGLRLIYYSQIVNDFQKGDIAEGYSVSREKKESFPLTVTSAQKNPTAFYLCASSPSTGRNQPQHFGDGTRLSIL.

This clone has just one count. CDR3 sequence (DNA): TGTGCCAGCTCCGGGACAGGGAGTGGCTACACCTTC. Residues: CASSGTGSGYTF. The chain carries TRBV6-4 and TRBJ1-2; 9 positions agree with TRBD1. Per the germline V gene, CDR1 is MRHNA and CDR2 is SNTAGT. The CDR3 sequence is 12 residues long. Unmatched junction bases numbered 5, after V lost 8 bases and J lost 7 bases.

Worth noting for this clone: In the same sample, other DNA sequences code for this CDR3. This sequence joins TRBV11-2 and TRBJ1-6; D is uncertain. With 1 base removed from V and 7 bases from J, the gap between germline ends came to 5 bases. The CDR3 covers 13 residues. Germline loops: CDR1 SGHAT, CDR2 FQNNGV. The CDR3 coding sequence is TGTGCCAGCAGCTTAGGGAGGAATTCACCCCTCCACTTT. Translation gives CASSLGRNSPLHF.

The chain combines TRBV29-1 with TRBJ2-7; TRBD1 aligns across 8 bases. V dropped 5 bases and J dropped 2; count of bases not matched to a gene: 8. The germline gives CDR1 SQVTM, CDR2 ANQGSEA. The CDR3 consists of 14 residues. The CDR3 here is CSVKPGQATYEQYF. The CDR3 bases are TGCAGCGTTAAGCCGGGACAGGCCACCTACGAGCAGTACTTC.

The genes are TRBV30 and TRBJ1-2, with D maybe TRBD1 (5 bases). The germline V and J ends were trimmed by 5 bases and 7 bases, with 20 bases remaining between them. The CDR3 is made up of 14 amino acids. CDR1 and CDR2 from the germline V gene are GTSNPN and SVGIG (reference sequence). The DNA for the CDR3 is TGTGCCTGGGGAGGCATAGGGGAAATTACTGGCTACACCTTC. Protein: CAWGGIGEITGYTF.

V and J are TRBV28 and TRBJ1-2; possibly TRBD1 for D (5 bases). Trimming shortened V by 6 bases and J by 5 bases, and 13 bases separated the two germline ends. The CDR3 has 13 amino acids. Germline assignment: CDR1 MDHEN and CDR2 SYDVKM. In DNA form, the CDR3 reads TGTGCCAGCAGCTACGGTGACAGATATGGCTACACCTTC. It encodes CASSYGDRYGYTF.

The chain links TRBV19 to TRBJ2-7; 14 nucleotides agree with TRBD2. The CDR3 is made up of 15 amino acids. The V gene end was trimmed by 3 bases and the J gene end by 6 bases; junction bases not matched to a gene: 4. CDR1 and CDR2 (germline): LNHDA, SQIVND (reference sequence). CDR3 protein: CASSMTSGRVGEQYF. The CDR3 region has the DNA TGTGCCAGTAGTATGACTAGCGGGAGGGTAGGCGAGCAGTACTTC.

The rearrangement joins TRBV10-3 to TRBJ2-1; D is uncertain. The CDR3 extends over 11 amino acids. V lost 10 bases and J lost 10, with 14 bases in between. Germline lookup yields CDR1 ENHRY and CDR2 SYGVKD. The CDR3 spells CATETRQEQFF. The CDR3 DNA follows: TGTGCCACCGAAACGCGGCAGGAGCAGTTCTTC.

The V call is TRBV5-4, the J call TRBJ2-7, with 8 positions matching TRBD2. The CDR3 has 14 amino acids. Germline CDR1 reads SGHNT; CDR2 reads YYREEE (reference sequence). V shed 2 bases and J 2 bases; nucleotides not matched to a gene: 3. CDR3 nucleotides: TGTGCCAGCAGCTTTAGAGCGGGGGCCTACGAGCAGTACTTC. Encoded protein: CASSFRAGAYEQYF.

The chain recombines TRBV30 with TRBJ2-4, with D possibly being TRBD2 (6 bases). With 0 bases removed from V and 0 bases from J, the gap between germline ends came to 21 bases. The CDR3 loop spans 19 amino acids. Germline CDR1 is GTSNPN and CDR2 is SVGIG (reference sequence). CDR3 region: CAWSVFAGITIQAKNIQYF. CDR3 in DNA: TGTGCCTGGAGTGTTTTTGCGGGAATCACAATCCAAGCCAAAAACATTCAGTACTTC. Full variable domain (remainder filled in from reference TRBV30 and TRBJ2-4): SQTIHQWPATLVQPVGSPLSLECTVEGTSNPNLYWYRQAAGRGLQLLFYSVGIGQISSEVPQNLSASRPQDRQFILSSKKLLLSDSGFYLCAWSVFAGITIQAKNIQYFGAGTRLSVL.

This chain links TRBV5-1 with TRBJ2-3; 12 bases agree with TRBD2. V trimming: 0 bases; J trimming: 1 base; junction bases outside the gene matches: 3. CDR1 SGHRS and CDR2 YFSETQ come from the germline V gene. CDR3 length: 17 residues. The chain's CDR3 is CASSLGLAGAGTDTQYF. DNA for the CDR3: TGCGCCAGCAGCTTGGGACTAGCGGGAGCGGGCACAGATACGCAGTATTTT.

The V and J genes are TRBV27 and TRBJ1-2; 8 bases are a match to TRBD1. This CDR3 contains 16 residues. Per the germline V gene, CDR1 is MNHEY and CDR2 is SMNVEV (reference sequence). The trim removed 5 bases at V and 8 bases at J, leaving 16 bases unmatched. The CDR3 spells CASSVQRDRLLGGYTF. In nucleotides, the CDR3 is TGTGCCAGCAGTGTGCAACGGGACAGGCTTTTGGGAGGCTACACCTTC.